This is a list of T cell receptor beta chains from one sample in a study of shared clonotypes between healthy human individuals. Sequenced by immunoSEQ multiplex PCR; TCRdb stores in-frame clones only, minus some. Of more than 500,000 clones in the sample, around 96% are singletons; the top ten hold approximately 0.067%. The sequencing sample was made of naive CD4+ T cells sorted from blood. The receptors stem from a woman under 40 in good health. Each CDR3 is given with its conserved first and last residue. D genes are given only for firm matches. Only some rows state a clone size, as once, few, many or a class for expanded clones.

clone_size: .
d_call: .
j_call: TRBJ2-7
v_call: TRBV9
cdr3_aa: CASSPRTASYEQYF
cdr3_nt: TGTGCCAGCAGCCCCCGGACAGCCTCCTACGAGCAGTACTTC

clone_size: .
d_call: TRBD1
j_call: TRBJ1-5
v_call: TRBV27
cdr3_aa: CASKGDRAPNQPQHF
cdr3_nt: TGTGCCAGCAAGGGAGACAGGGCACCGAATCAGCCCCAGCATTTT

clone_size: .
d_call: .
j_call: TRBJ1-4
v_call: TRBV2
cdr3_aa: CASSGDTNEKLFF
cdr3_nt: TGTGCCAGCAGTGGGGATACTAATGAAAAACTGTTTTTT

clone_size: .
d_call: .
j_call: TRBJ2-5
v_call: TRBV2
cdr3_aa: CASIPDPRKETQYF
cdr3_nt: TGTGCCAGCATTCCGGACCCTAGGAAGGAGACCCAGTACTTC

clone_size: .
d_call: TRBD1
j_call: TRBJ2-5
v_call: TRBV25-1
cdr3_aa: CAGSERGRGLGETQYF
cdr3_nt: TGTGCCGGCAGTGAACGCGGCAGGGGGCTCGGAGAGACCCAGTACTTC

clone_size: .
d_call: .
j_call: TRBJ2-7
v_call: TRBV28
cdr3_aa: CASHRRVWDEQYF
cdr3_nt: TGTGCCAGCCATCGGAGGGTGTGGGACGAGCAGTACTTC

clone_size: .
d_call: .
j_call: TRBJ2-1
v_call: TRBV5-4
cdr3_aa: CATLGSAEQFF
cdr3_nt: TGTGCCACCCTGGGCAGCGCCGAGCAGTTCTTC

clone_size: .
d_call: TRBD1
j_call: TRBJ2-7
v_call: TRBV18
cdr3_aa: CASSLKPDRDFHEQYF
cdr3_nt: TGTGCCAGCTCCCTCAAGCCGGACAGGGATTTCCACGAGCAGTACTTC

clone_size: .
d_call: TRBD1
j_call: TRBJ2-7
v_call: TRBV5-4
cdr3_aa: CASSLLGTGNEQYF
cdr3_nt: TGTGCCAGCAGCTTGTTAGGGACAGGTAACGAGCAGTACTTC

clone_size: .
d_call: .
j_call: TRBJ2-5
v_call: TRBV15
cdr3_aa: CATSRDPQGYGETQYF
cdr3_nt: TGTGCCACCAGCAGAGATCCCCAGGGGTACGGAGAGACCCAGTACTTC

clone_size: .
d_call: .
j_call: TRBJ2-3
v_call: TRBV5-1
cdr3_aa: CASSLNGKWGTDTQYF
cdr3_nt: TGCGCCAGCAGCTTGAACGGGAAGTGGGGCACAGATACGCAGTATTTT

clone_size: .
d_call: .
j_call: TRBJ2-2
v_call: TRBV7-9
cdr3_aa: CASSLDWGHGTGELFF
cdr3_nt: TGTGCCAGCAGCCTCGACTGGGGACATGGCACCGGGGAGCTGTTTTTT

clone_size: .
d_call: TRBD2
j_call: TRBJ2-7
v_call: TRBV7-2
cdr3_aa: CASSFSGTSIYEQYF
cdr3_nt: TGTGCCAGCAGCTTTTCCGGGACTAGCATTTACGAGCAGTACTTC

clone_size: .
d_call: .
j_call: TRBJ2-3
v_call: TRBV12-5
cdr3_aa: CAPSREKGLRGSTDTQYF
cdr3_nt: TGTGCTCCGAGCCGGGAGAAAGGTTTGAGGGGGAGCACAGATACGCAGTATTTT

clone_size: once
d_call: .
j_call: TRBJ2-1
v_call: TRBV4-1
cdr3_aa: CASSQRKSYNEQFF
cdr3_nt: TGCGCCAGCAGCCAACGTAAGTCCTACAATGAGCAGTTCTTC

clone_size: .
d_call: TRBD2
j_call: TRBJ2-1
v_call: TRBV5-1
cdr3_aa: CASSALSGRNNEQFF
cdr3_nt: TGCGCCAGCAGCGCACTTAGCGGGAGGAACAATGAGCAGTTCTTC

clone_size: .
d_call: .
j_call: TRBJ2-5
v_call: TRBV19
cdr3_aa: CASSRQPQETQYF
cdr3_nt: TGTGCCAGTAGCCGGCAGCCACAAGAGACCCAGTACTTC

clone_size: .
d_call: .
j_call: TRBJ2-7
v_call: TRBV14
cdr3_aa: CASSQDWTAGEQYF
cdr3_nt: TGTGCCAGCAGCCAAGATTGGACAGCGGGGGAGCAGTACTTC

clone_size: once
d_call: .
j_call: TRBJ1-5
v_call: TRBV28
cdr3_aa: CASSLISDQPQHF
cdr3_nt: TGTGCCAGCAGCCTAATAAGTGATCAGCCCCAGCATTTT

clone_size: once
d_call: .
j_call: TRBJ1-4
v_call: TRBV28
cdr3_aa: CASSGNLFTNEKLFF
cdr3_nt: TGTGCCAGCAGTGGAAATCTATTTACAAATGAAAAACTGTTTTTT

clone_size: .
d_call: .
j_call: TRBJ1-2
v_call: TRBV6-1
cdr3_aa: CASSEAARSGGYTF
cdr3_nt: TGTGCCAGCAGTGAAGCGGCCCGTTCTGGTGGCTACACCTTC

clone_size: .
d_call: .
j_call: TRBJ1-1
v_call: TRBV28
cdr3_aa: CASSLYPPNTEAFF
cdr3_nt: TGTGCCAGCAGTTTATATCCACCAAACACTGAAGCTTTCTTT

clone_size: once
d_call: .
j_call: TRBJ2-4
v_call: TRBV28
cdr3_aa: CASTNLAKNIQYF
cdr3_nt: TGTGCCAGCACCAACTTAGCCAAAAACATTCAGTACTTC

clone_size: .
d_call: TRBD1
j_call: TRBJ2-7
v_call: TRBV19
cdr3_aa: CASSRKPPGQSYEQYF
cdr3_nt: TGTGCCAGTAGTCGCAAACCTCCGGGACAGTCCTACGAGCAGTACTTC

clone_size: .
d_call: TRBD2
j_call: TRBJ2-7
v_call: TRBV2
cdr3_aa: CASSGVGTSGRNNYEQYF
cdr3_nt: TGTGCCAGCAGTGGGGTGGGGACTAGCGGGAGGAACAACTACGAGCAGTACTTC

clone_size: .
d_call: TRBD1
j_call: TRBJ2-7
v_call: TRBV28
cdr3_aa: CASSLYGQGSSYEQYF
cdr3_nt: TGTGCCAGCAGTTTATACGGACAGGGGTCCTCCTACGAGCAGTACTTC

clone_size: .
d_call: TRBD2
j_call: TRBJ2-5
v_call: TRBV5-1
cdr3_aa: CASSEARASGVEYF
cdr3_nt: TGCGCCAGCAGTGAAGCCCGGGCTAGCGGGGTGGAGTACTTC

clone_size: .
d_call: .
j_call: TRBJ2-5
v_call: TRBV5-1
cdr3_aa: CASSFRGARETQYF
cdr3_nt: TGCGCCAGCAGCTTTCGGGGGGCGAGGGAGACCCAGTACTTC

clone_size: .
d_call: .
j_call: TRBJ2-5
v_call: TRBV28
cdr3_aa: CASTNSQETQYF
cdr3_nt: TGTGCCAGCACTAACAGTCAAGAGACCCAGTACTTC

clone_size: .
d_call: TRBD2
j_call: TRBJ2-7
v_call: TRBV25-1
cdr3_aa: CASSAGGSYEQYF
cdr3_nt: TGTGCCAGCAGTGCGGGGGGGTCCTACGAGCAGTACTTC

clone_size: .
d_call: TRBD2
j_call: TRBJ2-1
v_call: TRBV18
cdr3_aa: CASSPGLAGREQFF
cdr3_nt: TGTGCCAGCTCACCGGGACTAGCGGGTCGGGAGCAGTTCTTC

clone_size: .
d_call: TRBD2
j_call: TRBJ2-1
v_call: TRBV5-4
cdr3_aa: CASSLLAASYNEQFF
cdr3_nt: TGTGCCAGCAGCTTGCTAGCGGCCTCCTACAATGAGCAGTTCTTC

clone_size: .
d_call: .
j_call: TRBJ2-4
v_call: TRBV28
cdr3_aa: CASSLSGDAKNIQYF
cdr3_nt: TGTGCCAGCAGTTTATCCGGGGACGCCAAAAACATTCAGTACTTC

clone_size: .
d_call: TRBD1
j_call: TRBJ1-5
v_call: TRBV10-3
cdr3_aa: CAITLGQTRFPYSNQPQHF
cdr3_nt: TGTGCCATCACCCTGGGACAGACTCGCTTTCCTTATAGCAATCAGCCCCAGCATTTT

clone_size: .
d_call: .
j_call: TRBJ2-2
v_call: TRBV6-5
cdr3_aa: CASSYSRNTGELFF
cdr3_nt: TGTGCCAGCAGTTACTCTCGGAACACCGGGGAGCTGTTTTTT

clone_size: .
d_call: .
j_call: TRBJ2-7
v_call: TRBV12-2
cdr3_aa: CASRFITSGRLYEQYF
cdr3_nt: TGTGCAAGTCGCTTTATAACTAGCGGGAGACTGTACGAGCAGTACTTC

clone_size: once
d_call: .
j_call: TRBJ1-2
v_call: TRBV14
cdr3_aa: CASSPGTEARGYTF
cdr3_nt: TGTGCCAGCAGTCCCGGGACCGAAGCTCGCGGCTACACCTTC

clone_size: .
d_call: .
j_call: TRBJ1-2
v_call: TRBV6-1
cdr3_aa: CASTPVGANYGYTF
cdr3_nt: TGTGCCAGCACCCCGGTAGGCGCTAACTATGGCTACACCTTC

clone_size: few
d_call: .
j_call: TRBJ1-5
v_call: TRBV19
cdr3_aa: CASTFVLNQPQHF
cdr3_nt: TGTGCCAGTACCTTCGTATTGAATCAGCCCCAGCATTTT

clone_size: .
d_call: TRBD2
j_call: TRBJ2-5
v_call: TRBV29-1
cdr3_aa: CSVGDSGTQETQYF
cdr3_nt: TGCAGCGTTGGAGATAGCGGGACCCAAGAGACCCAGTACTTC

clone_size: .
d_call: .
j_call: TRBJ2-1
v_call: TRBV5-1
cdr3_aa: CASSPEMGNEQFF
cdr3_nt: TGCGCCAGCAGCCCCGAGATGGGCAATGAGCAGTTCTTC

clone_size: .
d_call: .
j_call: TRBJ1-1
v_call: TRBV9
cdr3_aa: CASSKTGLNTEAFF
cdr3_nt: TGTGCCAGCTCAAAAACGGGGTTGAACACTGAAGCTTTCTTT

clone_size: .
d_call: .
j_call: TRBJ2-1
v_call: TRBV30
cdr3_aa: CAWRTHRSSSYNEQFF
cdr3_nt: TGTGCCTGGAGGACCCACAGGAGTTCATCCTACAATGAGCAGTTCTTC

clone_size: .
d_call: TRBD1
j_call: TRBJ1-2
v_call: TRBV5-1
cdr3_aa: CASSPGTAANYGYTF
cdr3_nt: TGCGCCAGCAGCCCCGGGACAGCAGCTAACTATGGCTACACCTTC

clone_size: .
d_call: .
j_call: TRBJ1-5
v_call: TRBV10-2
cdr3_aa: CASNSQPMSPQHF
cdr3_nt: TGCGCCAGCAACAGTCAACCTATGTCGCCCCAGCATTTT

clone_size: .
d_call: .
j_call: TRBJ1-5
v_call: TRBV19
cdr3_aa: CASSSGNRASNQPQHF
cdr3_nt: TGTGCCAGTAGTTCGGGTAACAGGGCGTCCAATCAGCCCCAGCATTTT

clone_size: .
d_call: TRBD2
j_call: TRBJ2-1
v_call: TRBV27
cdr3_aa: CASRLSSTSDSYNEQFF
cdr3_nt: TGTGCCAGCAGGTTATCATCAACTAGCGACTCCTACAATGAGCAGTTCTTC

clone_size: .
d_call: .
j_call: TRBJ2-7
v_call: TRBV27
cdr3_aa: CASRGWGAPSYEQYF
cdr3_nt: TGTGCCAGCAGGGGGTGGGGAGCCCCAAGCTACGAGCAGTACTTC

clone_size: .
d_call: .
j_call: TRBJ2-7
v_call: TRBV7-9
cdr3_aa: CASSLEQYEQYF
cdr3_nt: TGTGCCAGCAGCTTAGAGCAGTACGAGCAGTACTTC

clone_size: .
d_call: TRBD2
j_call: TRBJ2-2
v_call: TRBV28
cdr3_aa: CASSFLAGNTGELFF
cdr3_nt: TGTGCCAGCAGTTTCTTAGCGGGTAACACCGGGGAGCTGTTTTTT

clone_size: .
d_call: .
j_call: TRBJ2-6
v_call: TRBV19
cdr3_aa: CASSTGLGNSGANVLTF
cdr3_nt: TGTGCCAGTAGTACAGGGCTGGGGAACTCTGGGGCCAACGTCCTGACTTTC

clone_size: few
d_call: TRBD1
j_call: TRBJ2-2
v_call: TRBV5-1
cdr3_aa: CASSPRQGSTGELFF
cdr3_nt: TGCGCCAGCAGCCCCCGACAGGGGAGCACCGGGGAGCTGTTTTTT

clone_size: .
d_call: TRBD2
j_call: TRBJ2-2
v_call: TRBV4-1
cdr3_aa: CASSLRILREGSGELFF
cdr3_nt: TGCGCCAGCAGCCTACGCATTCTGCGGGAGGGATCCGGGGAGCTGTTTTTT

clone_size: .
d_call: .
j_call: TRBJ2-7
v_call: TRBV28
cdr3_aa: CASSRDTPYEQYF
cdr3_nt: TGTGCCAGCAGCCGGGACACCCCCTACGAGCAGTACTTC

clone_size: .
d_call: TRBD1
j_call: TRBJ2-7
v_call: TRBV27
cdr3_aa: CASSLSDRAYEQYF
cdr3_nt: TGTGCCAGCAGTTTATCGGACAGGGCATACGAGCAGTACTTC

clone_size: .
d_call: TRBD2
j_call: TRBJ2-5
v_call: TRBV5-1
cdr3_aa: CASSLIAGGGQETQYF
cdr3_nt: TGCGCCAGCAGCTTGATCGCGGGAGGGGGCCAAGAGACCCAGTACTTC

clone_size: .
d_call: .
j_call: TRBJ1-4
v_call: TRBV7-9
cdr3_aa: CASSPEYRVPNEKLFF
cdr3_nt: TGTGCCAGCAGCCCTGAATACAGGGTACCTAATGAAAAACTGTTTTTT

clone_size: .
d_call: .
j_call: TRBJ2-7
v_call: TRBV19
cdr3_aa: CASSIFGEQYF
cdr3_nt: TGTGCCAGTAGTATCTTCGGAGAGCAGTACTTC

clone_size: .
d_call: TRBD1
j_call: TRBJ2-5
v_call: TRBV5-1
cdr3_aa: CASSLGQGFWETQYF
cdr3_nt: TGCGCCAGCAGCTTGGGACAGGGATTTTGGGAGACCCAGTACTTC